This T cell receptor beta chain is drawn from a study of long-term antiretroviral therapy in people with HIV. Trimming removed 4 bases at V and 0 bases at J, with 14 bases between. The CDR3 loop spans 16 amino acids. CDR1 is SGDLS, CDR2 YYNGEE, per germline. At least one PBMC sample before ART and at least two after were required. Clinicians in the United States treated all participants with HIV. Each sample contained roughly 0.95-10 million cryopreserved PBMC, thawed before DNA extraction. A single count supports this clone. Survey-level resolution applied to immunoSEQ assay v3.0. The method was immunoSEQ multiplex PCR; TCRdb's version includes in-frame clones alone and lacks a portion of them. The repertoire holds about 27,000 clones, roughly 77% seen once, with around 4.8% in the top ten.

The chain employs TRBV9 and TRBJ1-3; possibly TRBD1 for D (5 bases). The material was unsorted PBMCs, obtained 0.5 years after starting antiretroviral therapy. The clonotype was recovered from a woman in her thirties or forties with HIV. CDR3 in amino acids: CASSSEGYSSGNTIYF. The CDR3 coding sequence is TGTGCCAGCAGCTCCGAGGGGTATTCCTCTGGAAACACCATATATTTT.